Listed below are T cell receptor beta chains from one sample, sequenced in a study of cytomegalovirus exposure and HLA in healthy donors. Generated by immunoSEQ multiplex PCR, the TCRdb table keeps only in-frame clones and is missing some. The sample consists of some 250,000 clones, 90% of them appearing once. The sequenced material came from PBMCs. These receptor sequences come from a woman between 18 and 29 years old in good health and CMV-seronegative. Both conserved end residues are part of each CDR3. The D gene is left open where the match is weak. Only some rows state a clone size, as once, few, many or a class for expanded clones.

clone size: once; D gene: TRBD2; J gene: TRBJ2-5; V gene: TRBV6-1; CDR3 DNA: TGTGCCAGCAGCCCGACTAGCGGGGGGCGGGAGACCCAGTACTTC; CDR3 protein: CASSPTSGGRETQYF
clone size: NA; D gene: TRBD2; J gene: TRBJ2-1; V gene: TRBV28; CDR3 DNA: TGTGCCAGCAGTTTATCCGGGGGGGCGGATGAGCAGTTCTTC; CDR3 protein: CASSLSGGADEQFF
clone size: NA; D gene: TRBD1; J gene: TRBJ1-5; V gene: TRBV18; CDR3 DNA: TGTGCCAGCTCCCCGGACAGGGAGCAGCCCCAGCATTTT; CDR3 protein: CASSPDREQPQHF
clone size: NA; D gene: NA; J gene: TRBJ2-7; V gene: TRBV6-5; CDR3 DNA: TGTGCCAGCAGTTTGGGACGGGGGAGAGCCTACGAGCAGTACTTC; CDR3 protein: CASSLGRGRAYEQYF
clone size: NA; D gene: TRBD1; J gene: TRBJ1-6; V gene: TRBV7-9; CDR3 DNA: TGTGCCAGCAGCGCCGAGACAGGGAGGAACTCACCCCTCCACTTT; CDR3 protein: CASSAETGRNSPLHF
clone size: NA; D gene: NA; J gene: TRBJ1-1; V gene: TRBV2; CDR3 DNA: TGTGCCAGCAGTTTCCAAGGACGGGAGAACACTGAAGCTTTCTTT; CDR3 protein: CASSFQGRENTEAFF
clone size: few; D gene: NA; J gene: TRBJ1-2; V gene: TRBV5-1; CDR3 DNA: TGCGCCAGCAGCCAACCCGACAGGACGATTGGCGGCTACACCTTC; CDR3 protein: CASSQPDRTIGGYTF
clone size: once; D gene: TRBD2; J gene: TRBJ2-1; V gene: TRBV4-1; CDR3 DNA: TGCGCCAGCAGCCAAGGGAGCGGGGGGAATCTTGATGAGCAGTTCTTC; CDR3 protein: CASSQGSGGNLDEQFF
clone size: NA; D gene: NA; J gene: TRBJ2-3; V gene: TRBV4-1; CDR3 DNA: TGCGCCAGCAGCCAAGGAACCTACACAGATACGCAGTATTTT; CDR3 protein: CASSQGTYTDTQYF
clone size: NA; D gene: NA; J gene: TRBJ2-7; V gene: TRBV14; CDR3 DNA: TGTGCCAGCAGCCACGACATCTCCTACGAGCAGTACTTC; CDR3 protein: CASSHDISYEQYF
clone size: NA; D gene: NA; J gene: TRBJ2-3; V gene: TRBV9; CDR3 DNA: TGTGCCAGCAGCGTAGAGCGGCGAGATACGCAGTATTTT; CDR3 protein: CASSVERRDTQYF
clone size: NA; D gene: TRBD2; J gene: TRBJ2-3; V gene: TRBV9; CDR3 DNA: TGTGCCAGCAGCGGACTAGCGGGGGACACAGATACGCAGTATTTT; CDR3 protein: CASSGLAGDTDTQYF
clone size: once; D gene: NA; J gene: TRBJ2-2; V gene: TRBV5-1; CDR3 DNA: TGCGCCAGCAGCCGTAACACCGGGGAGCTGTTTTTT; CDR3 protein: CASSRNTGELFF
clone size: NA; D gene: NA; J gene: TRBJ2-2; V gene: TRBV6-5; CDR3 DNA: TGTGCCAGCAGCCCGGGACTTAACACCGGGGAGCTGTTTTTT; CDR3 protein: CASSPGLNTGELFF
clone size: NA; D gene: NA; J gene: TRBJ1-3; V gene: TRBV25-1; CDR3 DNA: TGTGCCAGCAGTGATTCTTGGACACTCTCTGGAAACACCATATATTTT; CDR3 protein: CASSDSWTLSGNTIYF
clone size: NA; D gene: TRBD1; J gene: TRBJ1-2; V gene: TRBV29-1; CDR3 DNA: TGCAGCGTGTGGACCGGGACAGTCTATGGCTACACCTTC; CDR3 protein: CSVWTGTVYGYTF
clone size: NA; D gene: NA; J gene: TRBJ1-1; V gene: TRBV18; CDR3 DNA: TGTGCCAGCTCCCCTCCGCAGGGGAAGGCTGAAGCTTTCTTT; CDR3 protein: CASSPPQGKAEAFF
clone size: NA; D gene: TRBD1; J gene: TRBJ2-7; V gene: TRBV6-5; CDR3 DNA: TGTGCCAGCAGTTCAGCCGGGACAGGGGACTACGAGCAGTACTTC; CDR3 protein: CASSSAGTGDYEQYF
clone size: NA; D gene: TRBD1; J gene: TRBJ2-3; V gene: TRBV7-8; CDR3 DNA: TGTGCCAGCAGATCTACTAGGACAGGAACAGATACGCAGTATTTT; CDR3 protein: CASRSTRTGTDTQYF
clone size: few; D gene: TRBD1; J gene: TRBJ1-1; V gene: TRBV4-3; CDR3 DNA: TGCGCCAGCAGCCAAGTGGTCAGGGGGATGAACACTGAAGCTTTCTTT; CDR3 protein: CASSQVVRGMNTEAFF
clone size: once; D gene: TRBD1; J gene: TRBJ2-1; V gene: TRBV2; CDR3 DNA: TGTGCCAGCTTATACTTCGGACAGGAATCCTACAATGAGCAGTTCTTC; CDR3 protein: CASLYFGQESYNEQFF
clone size: once; D gene: NA; J gene: TRBJ2-7; V gene: TRBV7-9; CDR3 DNA: TGTGCCAGCAGCAAAACAGGGAGGGTCTCCTACGAGCAGTACTTC; CDR3 protein: CASSKTGRVSYEQYF
clone size: NA; D gene: NA; J gene: TRBJ2-3; V gene: TRBV9; CDR3 DNA: TGTGCCAGCAGTGAACTCAGGGGCAGCACAGATACGCAGTATTTT; CDR3 protein: CASSELRGSTDTQYF
clone size: NA; D gene: NA; J gene: TRBJ1-1; V gene: TRBV5-6; CDR3 DNA: TGTGCCAGCAGTTCCCAGGGTGTATCCACTGAAGCTTTCTTT; CDR3 protein: CASSSQGVSTEAFF
clone size: NA; D gene: NA; J gene: TRBJ1-3; V gene: TRBV9; CDR3 DNA: TGTGCCAGCAGCGCTCTTAAGGGGTCTGGAAACACCATATATTTT; CDR3 protein: CASSALKGSGNTIYF
clone size: NA; D gene: TRBD1; J gene: TRBJ2-7; V gene: TRBV7-9; CDR3 DNA: TGTGCCAGCAGACCTAACACCCCGGGACAGTTCTTGTACGAGCAGTACTTC; CDR3 protein: CASRPNTPGQFLYEQYF
clone size: NA; D gene: NA; J gene: TRBJ2-5; V gene: TRBV6-5; CDR3 DNA: TGTGCCAGCAGTCGTAGCGGAGCCGCGGAGACCCAGTACTTC; CDR3 protein: CASSRSGAAETQYF